Many counts were recorded for the clone carrying this T cell receptor (beta chain). Using RNA transcripts as the source, TCR beta CDR3 regions were amplified. HTBI primers were the set used in a first-round RT-PCR of the TCR CDR3. From the multiplex PCR reads, TCRdb called clonotypes with MiXCR, one entry per CDR3 protein. The sample gives under 200,000 distinct CDR3 sequences, around 8.9% of which show up once; approximately 24% is in the top ten. These data are taken from a study of T cells in Graves' hyperthyroidism and ophthalmopathy. The CDR3 totals 14 residues. Germline CDR1 is SGHTA and CDR2 is FQGTGA. V lost 2 bases, J lost 1 base, and 8 bases lay in between.

This TCR was sampled from a woman under 30 with Graves' hyperthyroidism that later progressed to Graves' ophthalmopathy. The chain recombines TRBV7-3 with TRBJ1-1, with unresolved D. Sequencing was done on a sample of blood. CDR3 DNA: TGTGCCAGCAGCTTAGTAGGCAGGAACACTGAAGCTTTCTTT. Translating it yields CASSLVGRNTEAFF.